The next 26 T cell receptor beta chains were all read from a single sample in a study of blood T cell repertoires in COVID-19. The assay was immunoSEQ multiplex PCR, and TCRdb's table has in-frame clones only and misses some. The repertoire consists of about 250,000 clones, with roughly 80% occurring once and the leading ten covering around 3.5%. Sequencing was carried out using PBMCs or T cells enriched from blood (not recorded which). The receptors were sampled from a woman in her 40s who had been exposed to COVID-19.

The chain carries TRBV7-9 and TRBJ2-5; 8 bases fit TRBD1. The CDR3 is made up of 14 amino acids. The junction had 3 bases not matched to a gene; V was cut back by 5 bases and J by 1 base. The germline CDR1 and CDR2 sequences are SEHNR and FQNEAQ (reference sequence). CDR3 in DNA: TGTGCCAGCAGCCTCACAGGGGGCCAAGAGACCCAGTACTTC. This gives the protein CASSLTGGQETQYF.

This chain uses TRBV4-1 with TRBJ2-7; weak D call: TRBD2 (5 bases). The CDR3 has 14 amino acids. The germline gives CDR1 MGHRA, CDR2 YSYEKL. Between the trimmed V and J ends, which lost 0 bases and 7 bases, there was a span of 13 bases. CDR3 in amino acids: CASSQEEAAWEQYF. For the CDR3, the DNA is TGCGCCAGCAGCCAAGAGGAGGCCGCCTGGGAGCAGTACTTC.

The V and J genes are TRBV13 and TRBJ2-6, with D maybe TRBD2 (7 bases). The CDR3 contains 17 residues. Germline-derived CDR1 and CDR2 are PRHDT and FYEKMQ (reference sequence). Trimming removed 3 bases at V and 2 bases at J, with 14 bases between. The CDR3 spells CASSFSGGKAGANVLTF. The DNA for the CDR3 is TGTGCCAGCAGCTTTTCGGGGGGCAAAGCTGGGGCCAACGTCCTGACTTTC.

This clone was seen only once. This chain connects TRBV21-1 to TRBJ1-5. TRBV21-1 is a recognized pseudogene. This CDR3 spans 13 amino acids. CDR3 nucleotide sequence: TGTGCCAGCAGCAAACCTTGCGGTCAGCCCCAGCATTTT. This sequence encodes CASSKPCGQPQHF.

The chain has TRBV7-9 and TRBJ1-2; D call uncertain. The CDR3 is made up of 13 amino acids. Germline V gene data show CDR1 as SEHNR and CDR2 as FQNEAQ (reference sequence). V lost 5 bases and J lost 5, with 12 bases in between. CDR3 DNA: TGTGCCAGCAGCCCTCAGGACTCTTATGGCTACACCTTC. It yields the protein CASSPQDSYGYTF.

V and J are TRBV12-3 or TRBV12-4 and TRBJ1-6; D is perhaps TRBD1 (5 bases). This CDR3 region has 13 residues. Trimming removed 6 bases from V and 9 bases from J, with 12 bases in between. CDR3 protein: CASSQQGTSPLHF. CDR3 coding DNA: TGTGCCAGCAGCCAGCAGGGTACTTCACCCCTCCACTTT.

The CDR3 sequence: CASSLATSGAGELFF. The CDR3 region has the DNA TGTGCCAGCAGCTTAGCTACTAGTGGGGCCGGGGAGCTGTTTTTT. The V and J genes are TRBV7-8 and TRBJ2-2; D might be TRBD2 (5 bases). Germline lookup yields CDR1 SGHVS and CDR2 FQNEAQ. The V end lost 0 bases, the J end lost 6 bases, and 11 bases lay between the germline ends. The CDR3 contains 15 residues.

V and J are TRBV4-2 and TRBJ1-4, with D perhaps matching TRBD1 (6 bases). This CDR3 contains 17 residues. Germline CDR1 and CDR2: LGHNA and YNFKEQ. With 1 base removed from V and 8 bases from J, the gap between germline ends came to 20 bases. As DNA, the CDR3 is TGTGCCAGCAGCCAAGGGACAGCAAGGGAGTCGGTCGAAAAACTGTTTTTT. It yields the protein CASSQGTARESVEKLFF.

The chain combines TRBV7-2 with TRBJ2-5, with 9 bases fitting TRBD1. CDR3 size: 16 residues. The V gene's germline CDR1 is SGHTA and CDR2 FQGNSA. The V and J ends lost 2 bases and 4 bases, in that order; junction bases with no gene match: 8. As DNA, the CDR3 is TGTGCCAGCAGCTTAAATATAGGACAGGGGATAGAGACCCAGTACTTC. Translation: CASSLNIGQGIETQYF.

This chain connects TRBV7-2 to TRBJ1-1; tentatively, D is TRBD1 (6 bases). This CDR3 has 18 residues. From germline, CDR1 is SGHTA and CDR2 FQGNSA. V dropped 1 base and J dropped 0 bases, with 18 bases sitting between them. The CDR3 spells CASSLDSRGWSMNTEAFF. The CDR3 nucleotides are TGTGCCAGCAGCTTAGATAGCAGGGGTTGGTCCATGAACACTGAAGCTTTCTTT.

The J gene is TRBJ2-5, the V gene TRBV7-3; D is unresolved. The CDR3 is 13 amino acids. Germline CDR1 and CDR2: SGHTA and FQGTGA. V lost 5 bases to trimming and J lost 4 bases, with 11 bases between them. CDR3 residues: CASSLVQRETQYF. The CDR3 DNA sequence: TGTGCCAGCAGCCTGGTCCAGCGAGAGACCCAGTACTTC.

This clone is a singleton in its sample. This rearrangement joins TRBV7-2 to TRBJ2-7; 8 bases are shared with TRBD2. CDR1 is SGHTA and CDR2 is FQGNSA in the germline V gene. The CDR3 runs to 16 residues. The V gene end was trimmed by 6 bases and the J gene end by 3 bases; junction bases not matched to a gene: 13. DNA for the CDR3: TGTGCCAGCAGACCTGATAGCGGGGCTGGTAACTACGAGCAGTACTTC. It translates to CASRPDSGAGNYEQYF.

The rearrangement joins TRBV10-1 to TRBJ2-3, with 7 bases that match TRBD2. V was clipped by 4 bases and J by 4 bases; unmatched bases: 11. Germline loops: CDR1 WNHNN, CDR2 SYGVQD (reference sequence). The CDR3 length is 16 residues. The CDR3 DNA reads as TGCGCCAGCAGTGGGGTCCCGTGGGGGGGACCAGATACGCAGTATTTT. Protein product: CASSGVPWGGPDTQYF.

This chain joins TRBV9 and TRBJ2-7; 9 positions agree with TRBD1. Germline V CDR1 and CDR2: SGDLS, YYNGEE. Trimming at V came to 5 bases and at J to 0 bases, leaving 3 bases not matched to a gene. The CDR3 sequence is 14 residues long. DNA for the CDR3: TGTGCCAGCAGTCGACAGGGGGGCTCCTACGAGCAGTACTTC. Translation gives CASSRQGGSYEQYF. The complete variable domain, with remaining parts taken from reference TRBV9 and TRBJ2-7, reads DSGVTQTPKHLITATGQRVTLRCSPRSGDLSVYWYQQSLDQGLQFLIQYYNGEERAKGNILERFSAQQFPDLHSELNLSSLELGDSALYFCASSRQGGSYEQYFGPGTRLTVT.

The chain carries TRBV6-5 and TRBJ2-7, with D tentatively TRBD2 (5 bases). V lost 6 bases, J lost 2 bases, and 11 bases lay in between. Germline V lookup: CDR1 MNHEY, CDR2 SVGAGI. This CDR3 has 13 residues. In nucleotides, the CDR3 is TGTGCCAGCAGCAAGGACTCGACCTACGAGCAGTACTTC. Translating it yields CASSKDSTYEQYF.

The table lists this clone with a few counts. The rearrangement uses TRBV7-2 and TRBJ1-2, with D possibly being TRBD1 (6 bases). V lost 1 base and J 2 bases, leaving 11 bases between the germline ends. Per the germline V gene, CDR1 is SGHTA and CDR2 is FQGNSA. The CDR3 has 15 amino acids. The CDR3 DNA reads as TGTGCCAGCAGCTTAGGGTCCCAGGGGAACTATGGCTACACCTTC. Translating it yields CASSLGSQGNYGYTF.

This chain links TRBV7-9 with TRBJ2-1, with 8 bases matching TRBD1. Unmatched junction bases numbered 2, after V lost 11 bases and J lost 2 bases. The germline V gene encodes CDR1 SEHNR and CDR2 FQNEAQ (reference sequence). CDR3 size: 12 residues. CDR3 residues: CAGDRTYNEQFF. The CDR3 coding sequence is TGTGCCGGGGACAGGACCTACAATGAGCAGTTCTTC.

The chain combines TRBV5-4 with TRBJ1-1; unclear D gene. CDR1 and CDR2 (germline): SGHNT, YYREEE (reference sequence). V was trimmed by 0 bases and J by 10 bases, leaving 16 bases between them. The CDR3 runs to 14 residues. The CDR3 spells CASSLARREGVAFF. The CDR3 DNA reads as TGTGCCAGCAGCTTGGCCCGGAGGGAGGGCGTAGCTTTCTTT.

The chain joins TRBV27 to TRBJ2-3; possible D gene TRBD2, 5 bases. CDR1 and CDR2 from the germline V gene are MNHEY and SMNVEV (reference sequence). The CDR3 loop spans 14 amino acids. V gave up 4 bases and J gave up 1 base, with 9 bases separating them. CDR3 amino acids: CASSYGGGTDTQYF. CDR3 nucleotide sequence: TGTGCCAGCAGTTATGGAGGAGGCACAGATACGCAGTATTTT.

The genes are TRBV12-5 and TRBJ1-2; D call uncertain. Germline loops: CDR1 LGHNT, CDR2 FRNRAP. Trimming took 2 bases from V and 2 from J, leaving 6 bases between them. The length of the CDR3 is 13 residues. Written as DNA, the CDR3 is TGTGCTAGTGGTTTGAACAGCAACTATGGCTACACCTTC. Protein: CASGLNSNYGYTF.

V and J are TRBV29-1 and TRBJ1-2; 9 bases match TRBD1. V lost 4 bases, J lost 8 bases, and 5 bases stayed unmatched. The CDR3 is made up of 12 amino acids. Germline V CDR1 and CDR2: SQVTM, ANQGSEA. CDR3 sequence reads: CSVVDRGEGYTF. The CDR3 bases are TGCAGCGTTGTGGACAGGGGAGAGGGCTACACCTTC.

This clone was recorded a few times. The V gene is TRBV28, the J gene TRBJ1-1; tentative D call: TRBD1 (6 bases). V lost 6 bases, J lost 11 bases, and 13 bases lay in between. The CDR3 loop spans 11 amino acids. Germline-derived CDR1 and CDR2 are MDHEN and SYDVKM. DNA for the CDR3: TGTGCCAGCAGCCAGGGGTTAGGGGCTTTCTTT. Its protein is CASSQGLGAFF.

The V and J genes are TRBV7-3 and TRBJ2-5; TRBD2 is a possible D gene (5 bases). V dropped 4 bases and J dropped 5 bases, with 14 bases sitting between them. This CDR3 is built from 14 residues. The germline CDR1 and CDR2 sequences are SGHTA and FQGTGA. CDR3 bases: TGTGCCAGCAGCTCGGGATCACCGGGGGAGACCCAGTACTTC. Translation gives CASSSGSPGETQYF.

The chain is built from TRBV3-1 (or the pseudogene TRBV3-2) and TRBJ1-2, with D possibly TRBD1 on 6 matching bases. CDR1 and CDR2 from the germline V gene are LGHDT and YNNKEL (reference sequence). V lost 5 bases and J lost 0, with 13 bases in between. The CDR3 loop spans 15 amino acids. CDR3 sequence (DNA): TGTGCCAGCAGCGCCCCAGGGGCAGCTAACTATGGCTACACCTTC. Protein product: CASSAPGAANYGYTF.

This clone appeared a single time. The V and J genes are TRBV7-2 and TRBJ1-2; 8 bases are shared with TRBD1. CDR3 size: 13 residues. The germline V gene has CDR1 SGHTA and CDR2 FQGNSA. The V and J ends lost 2 bases and 8 bases, in that order; junction bases with no gene match: 4. CDR3 loop: CASSLQGARGYTF. CDR3 coding DNA: TGTGCCAGCAGCTTACAGGGGGCTCGGGGCTACACCTTC.

The gene calls are TRBV3-1 (or the pseudogene TRBV3-2) and TRBJ2-2, with 8 bases lining up with TRBD2. After removal of 2 bases from V and 6 bases from J, the junction contained 8 bases not matched to a gene. The CDR3 covers 16 residues. Germline CDR1 reads LGHDT; CDR2 reads YNNKEL (reference sequence). The CDR3 coding sequence is TGTGCCAGCAGCCAACCCGGACTAGCTTTTTCCGGGGAGCTGTTTTTT. This translates into CASSQPGLAFSGELFF.